This T cell receptor beta chain was documented in a study of glioma-infiltrating T cells. This CDR3 has 12 residues. CDR1 is DFQATT, CDR2 SNEGSKA, per germline (reference sequence). The V gene end was trimmed by 4 bases and the J gene end by 6 bases; junction bases not matched to a gene: 3. Overall study findings and caveats: Non-neoplastic patients had below-expected tissue-blood divergence, while all gliomas exceeded expectation.

The iRepertoire nested amplicon-rescue multiplex PCR amplified TCR alpha and beta CDR3s from RNA. MiXCR, applied by TCRdb to the multiplex PCR reads, yields one record per CDR3 protein. The sample has under 200,000 distinct CDR3 sequences, more than 35% seen once; the top ten hold around 5.3%. This clonotype showed up many times. Its cognate antigen is unknown. Input material: glioma tissue, nonneoplastic brain tissue, or PBMCs (not recorded which). This TCR was sampled from a human donor with low-grade glioma or glioblastoma, undergoing nonglioma brain surgery, or in good health (not recorded which). The chain has TRBV20-1 and TRBJ1-2, with TRBD1 matching 9 bases. The CDR3 here is CSAKWTGDGYTF. In nucleotides, the CDR3 is TGCAGTGCTAAATGGACAGGGGATGGCTACACCTTC.